One sample yielded the 5 T cell receptor beta chains listed below, sequenced in a study of cytomegalovirus exposure and HLA in healthy donors. Here immunoSEQ multiplex PCR was the method, and the copy in TCRdb shows in-frame clones only, minus some. This sample carries 65,000 to 90,000 clones, over 85% of them seen once, and the ten largest clones take 3.8%. Specimen: PBMCs. The receptors were gathered from a woman under 30 in good health and CMV-seropositive.

The chain carries TRBV27 and TRBJ2-7; 7 bases are shared with TRBD1. CDR1 MNHEY and CDR2 SMNVEV come from the germline V gene (reference sequence). The CDR3 has 14 residues. The ends lost 4 bases at V and 0 bases at J; junction bases unmatched: 3. The DNA of the CDR3 is TGTGCCAGCAGTTCCCGGGACAGCTCCTACGAGCAGTACTTC. Translation gives CASSSRDSSYEQYF.

The CDR3 loop is CASSLASGDEQYF. DNA for the CDR3: TGTGCCAGCAGCTTAGCGAGCGGGGATGAGCAGTACTTC. V is TRBV7-2 and J is TRBJ2-7; 7 positions agree with TRBD2. The germline V gene has CDR1 SGHTA and CDR2 FQGNSA. The trim removed 0 bases at V and 7 bases at J, leaving 3 bases unmatched. The CDR3 runs to 13 residues.

This chain connects TRBV6-4 to TRBJ2-1, with a weak D call TRBD2 (5 bases). The CDR3 runs 14 residues. Germline V gene data show CDR1 as MRHNA and CDR2 as SNTAGT. The V and J ends lost 3 bases and 4 bases respectively, with 10 bases between them. CDR3 in amino acids: CASSEADVYNEQFF. CDR3 nucleotide sequence: TGTGCCAGCAGTGAAGCGGACGTATACAATGAGCAGTTCTTC.

The rearrangement links TRBV11-2 to TRBJ2-7; 8 bases map to TRBD1. This CDR3 comprises 16 residues. Germline values: CDR1 SGHAT, CDR2 FQNNGV. With V trimmed by 4 bases and J by 2 bases, 10 bases remained unmatched. CDR3 region: CASSSFDGQGAYEQYF. The CDR3 DNA is TGTGCCAGCAGCTCATTCGACGGACAGGGCGCCTACGAGCAGTACTTC.

This clone was recorded only once. The rearrangement links TRBV2 to TRBJ1-3; D gene unclear. Trimming stripped 7 bases from V and 0 bases from J, with 4 bases between. The CDR3 is 12 residues long. In germline, CDR1 is SNHLY, CDR2 FYNNEI. The CDR3 region is CASILSGNTIYF. The DNA for the CDR3 is TGTGCCAGCATCCTCTCTGGAAACACCATATATTTT.